Described below is a single TCR beta chain sequence and its context. From germline, CDR1 is MNHEY and CDR2 SMNVEV (reference sequence). The V end lost 2 bases, the J end lost 1 base, and 12 bases lay between the germline ends. The CDR3 loop spans 16 amino acids. This entry belongs to a study of blood T cell repertoires in COVID-19. Study context: Samples representing acute and convalescent COVID-19 were sourced from the United States, Italy and Spain. Sources were T cells, B-cell-depleted T cells, or PBMCs; the material itself was cDNA or gDNA.

Methods used by the authors: Nucleated cell counts were estimated from reference gene primer amplification. The table came from immunoSEQ multiplex PCR; TCRdb's copy has only in-frame clones and leaves some out. V, J and clone size derive from that table, while D and trimming were established from the DNA sequence. The table has over 100,000 clones, about 85% seen once. This receptor was obtained from a man aged 45-65 years with active COVID-19. Sample: peripheral blood. This chain connects TRBV27 to TRBJ1-3; D might be TRBD1 (5 bases). The CDR3 bases are TGTGCCAGCAGTTTACAGGGTTTCTCTTCTGGAAACACCATATATTTT. Amino acids: CASSLQGFSSGNTIYF.